The clone carrying this T cell receptor beta chain was counted a few times. Time point: after trial treatment. Treatment meaning: LDRT plus nivolumab, ipilimumab, low-dose cyclophosphamide and aspirin (RACIN trial). Donors, who were enrolled in a single-arm phase I dose-escalation trial, received nivolumab, ipilimumab, aspirin, low-dose cyclophosphamide and low-dose radiotherapy. The source of the sample is a study of low-dose radiotherapy and immunotherapy resistance in tumors. CDR1 and CDR2 (germline): MNHEY, SVGEGT. This CDR3 spans 15 amino acids. V shed 7 bases, J shed 4 bases, and the junction held 10 bases outside the gene matches. First-strand cDNA used TRAV- and TRBV-specific primers, covering alpha and beta chains. TCR amplification involved around 22 PCR cycles with a constant-region primer and V-primer adapter. TCRdb re-called the reads with MiXCR, one entry per CDR3 protein. The table includes approximately 84,000 distinct CDR3 sequences, 15% to 20% detected once.

The sequence was obtained from a male donor with prostate cancer. The material was PBMCs, obtained after low-dose radiotherapy plus immunotherapy. The chain has TRBV6-2 or TRBV6-3 and TRBJ2-7; TRBD2 agrees at 10 bases. The DNA for the CDR3 is TGTGCCAGCATGGGGCAACTAGCGGGACATTACGAGCAGTACTTC. Residues: CASMGQLAGHYEQYF.